A single sample is the source of the 19 T cell receptor beta chains below, sequenced in a study of T cell responses to AZD1222 COVID-19 vaccine. Measured with immunoSEQ multiplex PCR; TCRdb has only the in-frame clones, and not every one. The profile covers about 130,000 clones, with about 85% appearing a single time and around 4.4% taken by the ten largest. Sequencing was performed on peripheral blood, taken 28 days after the second AZD1222 dose. These receptors all come from an adult who received the AZD1222 COVID-19 vaccine.

V gene TRBV4-2 combines with J gene TRBJ1-1; 10 nucleotides align to TRBD1. Germline trimming cut 3 bases from V and 5 bases from J; bases unmatched to any gene: 12. The CDR3 is 17 amino acids. The germline CDR1 and CDR2 sequences are LGHNA and YNFKEQ. For the CDR3, the DNA is TGTGCCAGCAGCCAGCCTAGGACAGGGGGGCTGGGGACTGAAGCTTTCTTT. Encoded protein: CASSQPRTGGLGTEAFF.

The chain combines TRBV4-1 with TRBJ2-3, with 9 bases aligning to TRBD2. Germline V gives CDR1 MGHRA, CDR2 YSYEKL. V was clipped by 0 bases and J by 2 bases; unmatched bases: 6. The CDR3 totals 17 residues. CDR3 nucleotides: TGCGCCAGCAGCCAAGATCACGGCGGGGGGGCCACAGATACGCAGTATTTT. This sequence encodes CASSQDHGGGATDTQYF.

This clone is a singleton in its sample. Other DNA sequences in the same sample also yield this CDR3. The chain links TRBV6-5 to TRBJ2-3; D perhaps matches TRBD2 (6 bases). The CDR3 covers 15 residues. Germline V lookup: CDR1 MNHEY, CDR2 SVGAGI. The V and J ends lost 6 bases and 1 base respectively, with 14 bases between them. The CDR3 nucleotides read TGTGCCAGCAGACCCCCGGGACTTGGCACAGATACGCAGTATTTT. Encoded protein: CASRPPGLGTDTQYF.

The chain couples TRBV5-4 to TRBJ2-5, with D perhaps given as TRBD1 or TRBD2 (5 bases each). The CDR3 contains 14 residues. The V gene lost 4 bases and the J gene lost 4 bases, with 14 bases spanning the gap. Germline V gene sequence: CDR1 SGHNT, CDR2 YYREEE (reference sequence). CDR3 loop: CASSPTDGTETQYF. The CDR3 DNA follows: TGTGCCAGCAGCCCAACTGACGGGACAGAGACCCAGTACTTC.

The chain couples TRBV5-1 to TRBJ2-1, with D tentatively TRBD1 or TRBD2 (6 bases each). Germline assignment: CDR1 SGHRS and CDR2 YFSETQ. The germline V and J ends were trimmed by 0 bases and 2 bases, with 9 bases remaining between them. There are 15 residues in the CDR3. The CDR3 nucleotides are TGCGCCAGCAGCTTGGAAGGGGGGCCCTACAATGAGCAGTTCTTC. Translated, it gives CASSLEGGPYNEQFF.

This clone was picked up one time. The rearrangement joins TRBV9 to TRBJ2-7; possibly TRBD2 for D (6 bases). The CDR3 runs to 15 residues. Germline values: CDR1 SGDLS, CDR2 YYNGEE. V lost 0 bases and J lost 2, with 12 bases in between. CDR3 sequence: CASSVGGGNAYEQYF. CDR3 nucleotides: TGTGCCAGCAGCGTAGGGGGCGGGAACGCCTACGAGCAGTACTTC.

The chain joins TRBV2 to TRBJ1-1; D not certain. Germline CDR1 SNHLY, CDR2 FYNNEI. V lost 5 bases and J lost 3, with 10 bases in between. The CDR3 covers 13 residues. CDR3: CASSFAEYTEAFF. In nucleotides, the CDR3 is TGTGCCAGCAGTTTCGCAGAGTACACTGAAGCTTTCTTT.

The genes are TRBV3-1 (or the pseudogene TRBV3-2) and TRBJ2-3; 7 nucleotides agree with TRBD2. V was clipped by 7 bases and J by 5 bases; unmatched bases: 15. The CDR3 covers 16 residues. CDR1 is LGHDT and CDR2 is YNNKEL in the germline V gene (reference sequence). Here the CDR3 DNA reads TGTGCCAGCACTTCAGCGGGGACCACAGCAGGAGATACGCAGTATTTT. Translated, it gives CASTSAGTTAGDTQYF.

This rearrangement joins TRBV6-1 to TRBJ1-5, with unresolved D. Trimming cost V 3 bases and J 9 bases, with 9 bases left between them. The CDR3 is made up of 12 amino acids. The germline gives CDR1 MNHNS, CDR2 SASEGT. CDR3: CASSEGTRPQHF. The CDR3 DNA sequence: TGTGCCAGCAGTGAGGGAACAAGGCCCCAGCATTTT.

This chain links TRBV28 with TRBJ2-5; weak D call: TRBD1 (6 bases). V gave up 6 bases and J gave up 1 base, with 15 bases separating them. Germline V gene lookup returns CDR1 MDHEN and CDR2 SYDVKM. The CDR3 has 15 residues. DNA of the CDR3: TGTGCCAGCAGGGGGGCTCCGGCAGGCCAAGAGACCCAGTACTTC. The encoded protein is CASRGAPAGQETQYF.

J is TRBJ1-2 and V is TRBV18, with 9 bases matching TRBD1. This CDR3 has 14 amino acids. The germline V gene encodes CDR1 KGHSH and CDR2 LQKENI. J lost 6 bases, V lost 3 bases, and 5 bases had no gene match. The CDR3 DNA reads as TGTGCCAGCTCACCTGTACAGGGGGCTGATGGCTACACCTTC. Translation: CASSPVQGADGYTF.

The chain links TRBV6-5 to TRBJ2-1; the D call may be TRBD1 or TRBD2 (5 bases each). The CDR3 loop spans 16 amino acids. The V end lost 2 bases, the J end lost 0 bases, and 11 bases lay between the germline ends. Germline CDR1 is MNHEY and CDR2 is SVGAGI. The CDR3, as DNA: TGTGCCAGCAGTTACGAGGGGTATGGCTCCTACAATGAGCAGTTCTTC. It is translated as CASSYEGYGSYNEQFF.

The rearrangement joins TRBV5-6 to TRBJ2-7; no clear D. The CDR3 loop spans 12 amino acids. V gave up 2 bases and J gave up 3 bases, with 6 bases separating them. Germline V gene sequence: CDR1 SGHDT, CDR2 YYEEEE. The CDR3 loop is CASSFSGYEQYF. The CDR3 DNA reads TGTGCCAGCAGCTTCTCCGGCTACGAGCAGTACTTC.

The chain is built from TRBV27 and TRBJ2-3; D possibly corresponds to TRBD2 (5 bases). The CDR3 runs to 13 residues. V shed 2 bases and J shed 6 bases, with 9 bases lying between them. Germline values: CDR1 MNHEY, CDR2 SMNVEV (reference sequence). The CDR3 spells CASSLEGMDTQYF. The CDR3 DNA sequence: TGTGCCAGCAGTTTAGAGGGCATGGATACGCAGTATTTT.

The chain combines TRBV19 with TRBJ2-1; 12 nucleotides align to TRBD2. The CDR3 has 14 amino acids. Germline values: CDR1 LNHDA, CDR2 SQIVND (reference sequence). V gave up 5 bases and J gave up 8 bases; unmatched junction bases: 4. CDR3 sequence reads: CASSPSGGVYEQFF. CDR3 nucleotide sequence: TGTGCCAGTAGTCCTAGCGGGGGGGTTTATGAGCAGTTCTTC.

The gene calls are TRBV10-2 and TRBJ1-4, with 9 bases lining up with TRBD1. This CDR3 comprises 14 residues. V was clipped by 6 bases and J by 6 bases; unmatched bases: 5. In germline, CDR1 is WSHSY, CDR2 SAAADI. CDR3: CASSTGGPDEKLFF. In DNA, the CDR3 is TGCGCCAGCAGCACAGGGGGCCCTGATGAAAAACTGTTTTTT.

The chain joins TRBV7-9 to TRBJ1-5, with D uncertain. This CDR3 is 15 amino acids long. Germline V gives CDR1 SEHNR, CDR2 FQNEAQ (reference sequence). Trimming shortened V by 5 bases and J by 0 bases, and 11 bases separated the two germline ends. This CDR3 is CASSPNVDSNQPQHF. The DNA of the CDR3 is TGTGCCAGCAGCCCGAACGTTGATAGCAATCAGCCCCAGCATTTT.

The rearrangement uses TRBV9 and TRBJ1-6; 10 nucleotides line up with TRBD1. CDR1 is SGDLS and CDR2 is YYNGEE in the germline V gene. V shed 0 bases, J shed 7 bases, and the junction held 1 base outside the gene matches. The CDR3 is 15 amino acids. CDR3 residues: CASSVGGQGNSPLHF. CDR3 sequence (DNA): TGTGCCAGCAGCGTAGGGGGACAGGGGAATTCACCCCTCCACTTT.

CDR3 amino acids: CASTQLGGLRSPLHF. In nucleotides, the CDR3 is TGTGCCAGCACCCAACTGGGCGGGTTAAGGTCACCCCTCCACTTT. J is TRBJ1-6 and V is TRBV7-2; the D is unclear. Germline-derived CDR1 and CDR2 are SGHTA and FQGNSA. V was clipped by 7 bases and J by 10 bases, with 20 bases between them. The CDR3 is made up of 15 amino acids.